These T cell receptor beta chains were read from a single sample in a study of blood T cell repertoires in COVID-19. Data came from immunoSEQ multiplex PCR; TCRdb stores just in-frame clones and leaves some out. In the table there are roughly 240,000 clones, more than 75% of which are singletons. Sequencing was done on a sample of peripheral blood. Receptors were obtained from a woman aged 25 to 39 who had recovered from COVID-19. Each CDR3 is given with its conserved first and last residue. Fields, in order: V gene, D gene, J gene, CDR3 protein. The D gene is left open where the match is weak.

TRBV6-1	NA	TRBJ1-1	CASSEPFRGADTEAFF
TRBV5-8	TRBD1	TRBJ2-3	CASTRTGDGTDTQYF
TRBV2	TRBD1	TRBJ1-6	CASSGTGFGNSPLHF
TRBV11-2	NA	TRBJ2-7	CASSLEGAGVYEQYF
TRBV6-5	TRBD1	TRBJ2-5	CASSKMQGQGETQYF
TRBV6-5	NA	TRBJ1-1	CASSSPTGNTEAFF
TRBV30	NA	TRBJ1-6	CAWGDTYNSPLHF
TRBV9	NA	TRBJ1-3	CASSVDSLGNTIYF
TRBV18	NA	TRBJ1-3	CASSPPGGAYGNTIYF
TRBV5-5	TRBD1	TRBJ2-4	CASRDRAGKNIQYF
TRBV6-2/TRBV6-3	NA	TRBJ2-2	CASSPLDRNTGELFF
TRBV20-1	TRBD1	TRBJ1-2	CSASGPRGTGLGYTF
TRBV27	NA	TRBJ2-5	CASSISGRWETQYF
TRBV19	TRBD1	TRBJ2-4	CASSTGPGQLAKNIQYF
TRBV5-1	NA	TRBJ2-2	CASSSGILNTGELFF
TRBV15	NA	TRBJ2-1	CATSRVKKSSYNEQFF
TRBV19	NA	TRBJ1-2	CASTLREGYGYTF